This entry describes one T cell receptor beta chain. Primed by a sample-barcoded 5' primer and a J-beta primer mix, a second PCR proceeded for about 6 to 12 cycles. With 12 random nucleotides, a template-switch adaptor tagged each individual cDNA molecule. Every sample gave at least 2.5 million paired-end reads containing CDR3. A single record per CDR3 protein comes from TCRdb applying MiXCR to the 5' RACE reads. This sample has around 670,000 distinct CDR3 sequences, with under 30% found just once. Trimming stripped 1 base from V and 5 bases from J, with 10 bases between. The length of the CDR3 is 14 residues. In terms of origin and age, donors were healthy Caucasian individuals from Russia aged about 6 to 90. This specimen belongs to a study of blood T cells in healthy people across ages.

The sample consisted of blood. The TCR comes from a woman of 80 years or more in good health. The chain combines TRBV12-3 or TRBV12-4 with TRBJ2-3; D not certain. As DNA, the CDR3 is TGTGCCAGCAGTTTAGGAGTGGCAGGAGATACGCAGTATTTT. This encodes CASSLGVAGDTQYF.